This T cell receptor beta chain comes out of a study of T cell repertoires in cytomegalovirus infection. Whole-study context: Use of recently identified HLA-C-restricted and well-studied HLA-B-restricted CMV epitopes was part of the study. CMV infection together with matching HLA type was indicated by public TCR beta signatures.

TCRdb analysed the reads with MiXCR anew, one entry per CDR3 protein. The data contain fewer than 650,000 distinct CDR3 sequences, about 39% of them singletons. Unmatched junction bases numbered 7, after V lost 3 bases and J lost 1 base. The CDR3 runs to 17 residues. The germline V gene encodes CDR1 SEHNR and CDR2 FQNEAQ (reference sequence). Comment on this clonotype: Its antigen is not known.

This sequence was found in a human donor in good health (CMV status not recorded). Some clones in this sample may be carry-over from other donors' samples. This sequence joins TRBV7-9 and TRBJ2-3; 10 bases map to TRBD2. The material was cultured PBMCs, obtained from culture after CMV antigen stimulation. The CDR3 DNA follows: TGTGCCAGCAGCTTCGACCCAGGACTAGCGGGCACAGATACGCAGTATTTT. Translating gives CASSFDPGLAGTDTQYF.